Detailed here is one T cell receptor beta chain. V lost 4 bases and J lost 3, with 12 bases in between. The CDR3 runs 14 residues. CDR1 SGHDN and CDR2 FVKESK come from the germline V gene. This sample is drawn from a study of T cell changes during pregnancy in multiple sclerosis. Method: immunoSEQ multiplex PCR; TCRdb's copy keeps in-frame clones and lacks some. The data show 50,000 to 60,000 clones, with 80% to 95% seen just once and 3% to 4% held by the top ten. This sequence was found in a female donor in good health, enrolled as a control in a pregnancy study. The chain combines TRBV14 with TRBJ1-2; D uncertain. The sequencing used peripheral blood, collected after pregnancy. CDR3 bases: TGTGCCAGCAGCCGCAATGGGCGGGACTATGGCTACACCTTC. Translating it yields CASSRNGRDYGYTF.